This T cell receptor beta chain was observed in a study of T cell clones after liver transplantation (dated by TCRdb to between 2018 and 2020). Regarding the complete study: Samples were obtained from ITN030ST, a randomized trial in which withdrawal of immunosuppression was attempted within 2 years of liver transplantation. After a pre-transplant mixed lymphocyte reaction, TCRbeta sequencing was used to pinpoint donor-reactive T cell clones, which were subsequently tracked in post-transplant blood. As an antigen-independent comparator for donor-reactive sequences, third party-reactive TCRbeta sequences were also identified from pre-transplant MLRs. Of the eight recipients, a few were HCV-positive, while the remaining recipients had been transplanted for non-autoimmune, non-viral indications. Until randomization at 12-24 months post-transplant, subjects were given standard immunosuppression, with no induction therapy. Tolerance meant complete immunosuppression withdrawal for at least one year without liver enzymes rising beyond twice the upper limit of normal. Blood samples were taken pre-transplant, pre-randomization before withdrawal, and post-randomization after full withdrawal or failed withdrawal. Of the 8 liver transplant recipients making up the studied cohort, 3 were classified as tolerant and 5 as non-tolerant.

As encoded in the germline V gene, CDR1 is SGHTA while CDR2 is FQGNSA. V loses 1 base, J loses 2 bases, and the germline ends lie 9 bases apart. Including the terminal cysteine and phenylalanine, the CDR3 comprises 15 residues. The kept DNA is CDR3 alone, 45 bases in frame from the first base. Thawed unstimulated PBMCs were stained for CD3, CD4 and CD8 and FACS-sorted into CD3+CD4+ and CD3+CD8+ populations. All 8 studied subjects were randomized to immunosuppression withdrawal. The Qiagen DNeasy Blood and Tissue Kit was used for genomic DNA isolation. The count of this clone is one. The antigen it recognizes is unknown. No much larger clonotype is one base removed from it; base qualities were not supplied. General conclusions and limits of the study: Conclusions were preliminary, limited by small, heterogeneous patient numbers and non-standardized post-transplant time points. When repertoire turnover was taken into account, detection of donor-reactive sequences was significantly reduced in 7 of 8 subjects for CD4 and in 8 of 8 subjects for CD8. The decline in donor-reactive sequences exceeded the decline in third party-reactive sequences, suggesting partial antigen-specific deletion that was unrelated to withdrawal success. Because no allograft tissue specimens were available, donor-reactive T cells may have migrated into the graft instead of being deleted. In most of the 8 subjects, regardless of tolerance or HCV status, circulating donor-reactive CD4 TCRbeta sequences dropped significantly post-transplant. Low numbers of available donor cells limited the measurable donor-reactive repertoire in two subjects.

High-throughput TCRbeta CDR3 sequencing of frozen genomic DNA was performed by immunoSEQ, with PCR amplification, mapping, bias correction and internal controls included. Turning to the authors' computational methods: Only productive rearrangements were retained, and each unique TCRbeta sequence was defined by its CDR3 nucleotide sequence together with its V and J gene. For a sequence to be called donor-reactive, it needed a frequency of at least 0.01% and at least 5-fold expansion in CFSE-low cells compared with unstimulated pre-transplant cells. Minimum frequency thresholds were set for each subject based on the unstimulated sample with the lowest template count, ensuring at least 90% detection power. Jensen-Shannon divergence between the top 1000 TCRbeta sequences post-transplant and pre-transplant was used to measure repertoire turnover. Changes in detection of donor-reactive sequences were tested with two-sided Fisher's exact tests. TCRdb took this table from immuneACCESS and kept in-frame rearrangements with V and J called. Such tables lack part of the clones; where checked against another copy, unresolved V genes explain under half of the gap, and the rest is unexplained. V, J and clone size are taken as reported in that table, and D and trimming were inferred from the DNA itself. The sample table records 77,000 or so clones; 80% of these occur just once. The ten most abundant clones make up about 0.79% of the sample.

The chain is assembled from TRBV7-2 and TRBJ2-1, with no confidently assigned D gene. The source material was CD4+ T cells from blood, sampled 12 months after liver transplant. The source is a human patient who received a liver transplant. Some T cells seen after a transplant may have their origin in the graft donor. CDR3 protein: CASSLGAAPYNEQFF. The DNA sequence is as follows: TGTGCCAGCAGCTTAGGGGCGGCACCCTACAATGAGCAGTTCTTC.